Following are 20 T cell receptor beta chains from one sample sequenced in a study of blood T cells in healthy people across ages. Using a J-beta primer mix together with a sample-barcoded 5' primer, a second PCR was run for about 6 to 12 cycles. From the 5' RACE reads, TCRdb called clonotypes with MiXCR, one entry per CDR3 protein. The table shows over 1,300,000 distinct CDR3 sequences, with roughly 60% occurring only once. The sample was blood. All receptors come from a man between 18 and 29 years old in good health.

The rearrangement joins TRBV4-1 to TRBJ2-1; TRBD1 matches at 12 bases. Germline loops: CDR1 MGHRA, CDR2 YSYEKL. The CDR3 contains 14 residues. With V trimmed by 4 bases and J by 9 bases, 4 bases remained unmatched. CDR3: CASSPGQGAFEQFF. The DNA for the CDR3 is TGCGCCAGCAGCCCGGGACAGGGGGCTTTTGAGCAGTTCTTC.

V usage is TRBV7-2 and J usage is TRBJ2-4, with a weak D call TRBD1 (5 bases). The DNA matches TRBJ2-7 better at its end, which makes the J call doubtful. CDR1 is SGHTA, CDR2 FQGNSA, per germline. The CDR3 runs to 13 residues. CDR3 in amino acids: CASSFPGWYEQYF. The CDR3 DNA reads TGTGCCAGCAGCTTTCCAGGGTGGTACGAGCAGTACTTC.

The CDR3 DNA follows: TGTGCCAGCAGTGGACAGCACAGCTCCTACGAGCAGTACTTC. Protein: CASSGQHSSYEQYF. V is TRBV7-2 and J is TRBJ2-7, with D perhaps TRBD1 (6 bases). The V end was cut by 6 bases, the J end by 0 bases, with 12 bases between. CDR3 length: 14 amino acids. Germline lookup yields CDR1 SGHTA and CDR2 FQGNSA.

The V and J genes are TRBV27 and TRBJ1-2; tentatively, D is TRBD1 (6 bases). Germline CDR1 and CDR2: MNHEY and SMNVEV (reference sequence). The CDR3 contains 16 residues. The germline V and J ends were trimmed by 7 bases and 3 bases, with 21 bases remaining between them. The CDR3 bases are TGTGCCAGCACCATTAGGGGGGGCGAATTCGACTATGGCTACACCTTC. Protein sequence: CASTIRGGEFDYGYTF.

This clonotype was found a few times. J is TRBJ1-4 and V is TRBV6-2 or TRBV6-3; perhaps TRBD1 as D (5 bases). The germline V and J ends were trimmed by 5 bases and 8 bases, with 9 bases remaining between them. Germline V CDR1 and CDR2: MNHEY, SVGEGT. The CDR3 contains 12 residues. The CDR3 spells CASSTDSEKLFF. CDR3 DNA: TGTGCCAGCAGTACCGACAGCGAAAAACTGTTTTTT.

J is TRBJ1-2 and V is TRBV27, with D perhaps matching TRBD1 (6 bases). The length of the CDR3 is 14 residues. Trimming removed 2 bases from V and 8 bases from J, with 15 bases in between. CDR1 and CDR2 (germline): MNHEY, SMNVEV (reference sequence). The CDR3 sequence: CASSLAGQVYGYTF. The CDR3 bases are TGTGCCAGCAGTTTAGCGGGACAAGTCTACGGCTACACCTTC.

This chain links TRBV6-6 with TRBJ2-5; 7 bases match TRBD1. V was pared by 2 bases and J by 4 bases, with 7 bases of the junction left unmatched. Germline V CDR1 and CDR2: MNHNY, SVGAGI (reference sequence). This CDR3 comprises 15 residues. As DNA, the CDR3 is TGTGCCAGCAGTTACGCTCGGGACAGAGGAGAGACCCAGTACTTC. This gives the protein CASSYARDRGETQYF.

The chain combines TRBV20-1 with TRBJ2-4; D tentatively reads TRBD1 or TRBD2 (5 bases each). The J call may be wrong; the DNA end is better matched by TRBJ2-7. Germline V lookup: CDR1 DFQATT, CDR2 SNEGSKA (reference sequence). The CDR3 runs 18 residues. The CDR3 DNA reads as TGCAGTGCTAGAGATAGAGGGAGTGGGCAGGGAACCACCTACGAGCAGTACTTC. The encoded protein is CSARDRGSGQGTTYEQYF.

V gene TRBV4-3 combines with J gene TRBJ2-7; 8 nucleotides align to TRBD2. V dropped 2 bases and J dropped 3; count of bases not matched to a gene: 3. The CDR3 consists of 14 residues. Germline lookup yields CDR1 LGHNA and CDR2 YSLEER. For the CDR3, the DNA is TGCGCCAGCAGCCAAACGCGGGGGGTCTACGAGCAGTACTTC. Residues: CASSQTRGVYEQYF.

The chain combines TRBV10-3 with TRBJ1-3; D gene ambiguous. This CDR3 is built from 13 residues. The ends were cut back, 0 bases at V and 7 bases at J, with 7 bases in the middle. Germline assignment: CDR1 ENHRY and CDR2 SYGVKD. CDR3 DNA: TGTGCCATCAGTGAGTCGGCGACGAACACCATATATTTT. Translated, it gives CAISESATNTIYF.

This clonotype has only a few counts. The V call is TRBV5-1, the J call TRBJ2-3, with D hard to call. The V end lost 7 bases, the J end lost 2 bases, and 14 bases lay between the germline ends. In germline, CDR1 is SGHRS, CDR2 YFSETQ. The CDR3 is 14 amino acids. The CDR3 loop reads CASSTGHHTDTQYF. The DNA for the CDR3 is TGCGCCAGCTCCACGGGCCACCACACAGATACGCAGTATTTT.

The V call is TRBV6-1, the J call TRBJ2-7, with D perhaps TRBD1 (5 bases). CDR1 and CDR2 (germline): MNHNS, SASEGT. V shed 1 base and J shed 3 bases, with 13 bases lying between them. CDR3 length equals 15 residues. CDR3: CASSEEGVTYYEQYF. The CDR3 nucleotides read TGTGCCAGCAGTGAAGAAGGGGTTACCTACTACGAGCAGTACTTC.

This rearrangement joins TRBV7-2 to TRBJ2-1, with a possible D match to TRBD1 (6 bases). Trimming removed 2 bases from V and 9 bases from J, with 11 bases in between. Germline loops: CDR1 SGHTA, CDR2 FQGNSA. The CDR3 length is 13 residues. CDR3 nucleotide sequence: TGTGCCAGCAGCTTATTGGGGGCGGGTGAGCAGTTCTTC. This encodes CASSLLGAGEQFF.

The CDR3 region has the DNA TGCAGTACCCTGGTCCCTAGCACAGATACGCAGTATTTT. Residues: CSTLVPSTDTQYF. The chain joins TRBV20-1 to TRBJ2-3; no clear D. The germline gives CDR1 DFQATT, CDR2 SNEGSKA (reference sequence). The CDR3 length is 13 residues. Trimming left V 8 bases short and J 0 bases short, with 12 bases between.

Regarding this clonotype: A much more abundant neighbour one base away suggests this may be a read error. The chain carries TRBV30 and TRBJ2-3; 12 bases map to TRBD2. The CDR3 has 17 residues. The germline V gene encodes CDR1 GTSNPN and CDR2 SVGIG (reference sequence). The CDR3 sequence is CAWSFRTSGRRSDTRYF. The CDR3 nucleotides are TGTGCCTGGAGCTTCCGTACTAGCGGGAGGAGGTCAGATACGCGGTATTTT.

The V call is TRBV12-3 or TRBV12-4, the J call TRBJ1-2; the D gene is possibly TRBD1 (5 bases). CDR3 length: 12 amino acids. CDR3 in amino acids: CATQRGGYGYTF. The DNA of the CDR3 is TGTGCTACCCAACGGGGGGGATATGGCTACACCTTC.

The chain combines TRBV11-2 with TRBJ2-3; 13 positions agree with TRBD2. The trim removed 4 bases at V and 2 bases at J, leaving 6 bases unmatched. This CDR3 has 17 residues. Germline assignment: CDR1 SGHAT and CDR2 FQNNGV. The CDR3 nucleotides are TGTGCCAGCAGCTCGGGCGGGACTAGCGGGACCACAGATACGCAGTATTTT. Its protein is CASSSGGTSGTTDTQYF.

The sample holds a few counts of this clonotype. J is TRBJ2-3 and V is TRBV5-1, with D possibly TRBD1 on 5 matching bases. Germline assignment: CDR1 SGHRS and CDR2 YFSETQ. This CDR3 has 15 amino acids. Trimming removed 4 bases at V and 6 bases at J, with 18 bases between. CDR3 bases: TGCGCCAGCAGCACAAGGGGTCCCTGGTCCGATACGCAGTATTTT. Protein sequence: CASSTRGPWSDTQYF.

V gene TRBV7-9 combines with J gene TRBJ2-7; D is perhaps TRBD1 or TRBD2 (7 bases each). CDR3 length: 13 residues. Per germline, CDR1 SEHNR and CDR2 FQNEAQ (reference sequence). V was cut by 4 bases and J by 6 bases, with 13 bases left in between. CDR3 nucleotides: TGTGCCAGCAGCTCAAGCGGGACAGCCGAGCAGTACTTC. It codes for CASSSSGTAEQYF.

V and J are TRBV20-1 and TRBJ1-1; TRBD1 might be the D (6 bases). CDR1 is DFQATT, CDR2 SNEGSKA, per germline (reference sequence). The V gene lost 3 bases and the J gene lost 7 bases, with 15 bases spanning the gap. The CDR3 has 13 residues. In DNA form, the CDR3 reads TGCAGTGCTAGGGACAGAGTAGATATTGAAGCTTTCTTT. Translation gives CSARDRVDIEAFF.